These 32 T cell receptor beta chains came from one sample sequenced in a study of T cell responses to AZD1222 COVID-19 vaccine. The data were produced by immunoSEQ multiplex PCR, yet TCRdb's version contains in-frame clones alone and is incomplete. This sample has about 170,000 clones, with roughly nine tenths found just once. This specimen was peripheral blood, taken on day 0 of AZD1222 vaccination. These TCRs come from an adult in good health.

The chain combines TRBV3-1 (or the pseudogene TRBV3-2) with TRBJ1-2; D may be TRBD1 (5 bases). CDR3 size: 13 residues. Trimming took 4 bases from V and 4 from J, leaving 10 bases between them. CDR1 is LGHDT and CDR2 is YNNKEL in the germline V gene (reference sequence). The CDR3 loop reads CASSRGRFYGYTF. The CDR3 region has the DNA TGTGCCAGCAGCCGGGGACGGTTCTATGGCTACACCTTC.

This clone appeared once. The chain has TRBV13 and TRBJ2-7; the D is unclear. Trimming took 6 bases from V and 3 from J, leaving 6 bases between them. CDR3 size: 11 residues. Germline loops: CDR1 PRHDT, CDR2 FYEKMQ (reference sequence). CDR3 sequence: CASSSIYEQYF. CDR3 nucleotides: TGTGCCAGCAGTTCTATCTACGAGCAGTACTTC.

This clone was counted a single time. V is TRBV19 and J is TRBJ2-1, with 14 bases aligning to TRBD2. V shed 4 bases, J shed 5 bases, and the junction held 7 bases outside the gene matches. The CDR3 has 17 amino acids. Germline values: CDR1 LNHDA, CDR2 SQIVND (reference sequence). CDR3 nucleotides: TGTGCCAGTAGTACGGAGACGGGACTAGCGGGGGACAATGAGCAGTTCTTC. Its protein product is CASSTETGLAGDNEQFF.

The sample holds one count of this clone. V is TRBV9 and J is TRBJ2-1; D not certain. V was cut by 3 bases and J by 3 bases, with 1 base left in between. The CDR3 runs to 11 residues. Germline V gene data show CDR1 as SGDLS and CDR2 as YYNGEE. CDR3 sequence: CASSGYNEQFF. CDR3 sequence (DNA): TGTGCCAGCAGCGGCTACAATGAGCAGTTCTTC.

The CDR3 here is CASSYSGDPTEAFF. CDR3 nucleotides: TGTGCCAGCAGTTACTCAGGGGATCCCACTGAAGCTTTCTTT. The J gene is TRBJ1-1, the V gene TRBV6-5; maybe TRBD1 (5 bases). Trimming pared 0 bases from V and 4 bases from J, leaving 9 bases between. Germline assignment: CDR1 MNHEY and CDR2 SVGAGI. The CDR3 covers 14 residues.

This chain links TRBV4-2 with TRBJ1-4; D is unresolved. The CDR3 loop spans 16 amino acids. Deletions cut 2 bases from V and 7 bases from J, with 17 bases between. The germline V gene has CDR1 LGHNA and CDR2 YNFKEQ. This CDR3 is CASSQFLRAAGEKLFF. CDR3 sequence (DNA): TGTGCCAGCAGCCAATTCCTTAGGGCCGCGGGTGAAAAACTGTTTTTT.

This rearrangement joins TRBV19 to TRBJ2-4, with 13 positions matching TRBD2. The V segment lost 8 bases and the J segment 0 bases; nucleotides outside the gene matches: 4. Looked up from germline, CDR1 is LNHDA and CDR2 is SQIVND (reference sequence). This CDR3 has 16 amino acids. The chain's CDR3 is CASGGLAGRAKNIQYF. In DNA, the CDR3 is TGTGCCAGTGGGGGACTAGCGGGACGAGCCAAAAACATTCAGTACTTC.

This chain links TRBV6-5 with TRBJ2-7; 9 bases agree with TRBD1. There are 15 residues in the CDR3. V shed 7 bases, J shed 6 bases, and the junction held 13 bases outside the gene matches. Per the germline V gene, CDR1 is MNHEY and CDR2 is SVGAGI. The CDR3 is CASISTGGLTAEQYF. The DNA of the CDR3 is TGTGCCAGCATATCGACAGGGGGACTGACTGCCGAGCAGTACTTC.

This clone was recorded at least ten times. The chain joins TRBV7-9 to TRBJ1-4; maybe TRBD1 (5 bases). Germline assignment: CDR1 SEHNR and CDR2 FQNEAQ (reference sequence). This CDR3 has 15 amino acids. V was cut by 7 bases and J by 3 bases, with 15 bases left in between. The CDR3 region has the DNA TGTGCCAGCATCTCACACCGGACACCTAATGAAAAACTGTTTTTT. This gives the protein CASISHRTPNEKLFF.

The chain combines TRBV30 with TRBJ2-1; D is ambiguous. The CDR3 covers 12 residues. The V gene lost 4 bases and the J gene lost 7 bases, with 11 bases spanning the gap. Germline CDR1 is GTSNPN and CDR2 is SVGIG (reference sequence). CDR3 in amino acids: CAWTLIGNEQFF. Here the CDR3 DNA reads TGTGCCTGGACCCTGATCGGGAATGAGCAGTTCTTC.

The CDR3 spells CASSPTSGQETQYF. The DNA for the CDR3 is TGTGCCAGCTCACCGACTAGCGGCCAAGAGACCCAGTACTTC. The V gene is TRBV18, the J gene TRBJ2-5, with 9 bases lining up with TRBD2. CDR3 length: 14 residues. The V segment lost 3 bases and the J segment 1 base; nucleotides outside the gene matches: 0. Germline CDR1 and CDR2: KGHSH and LQKENI. Supplemented by reference TRBV18 and TRBJ2-5, the full variable domain reads NAGVMQNPRHLVRRRGQEARLRCSPMKGHSHVYWYRQLPEEGLKFMVYLQKENIIDESGMPKERFSAEFPKEGPSILRIQQVVRGDSAAYFCASSPTSGQETQYFGPGTRLLVL.

This chain connects TRBV9 to TRBJ2-3; no reliable D call. This CDR3 comprises 13 residues. Germline V CDR1 and CDR2: SGDLS, YYNGEE. V lost 4 bases, J lost 0 bases, and 6 bases lay in between. In DNA, the CDR3 is TGTGCCAGCAGCTCCGGGAGCACAGATACGCAGTATTTT. As protein: CASSSGSTDTQYF.

This chain links TRBV12-3 or TRBV12-4 with TRBJ1-1, with D unclear. This CDR3 comprises 13 residues. Between the trimmed V and J ends, which lost 3 bases and 0 bases, there was a span of 5 bases. The CDR3 DNA reads as TGTGCCAGCAGTTTCTCCCTGAACACTGAAGCTTTCTTT. Its protein is CASSFSLNTEAFF.

The J gene is TRBJ1-2, the V gene TRBV18; TRBD1 matches at 11 bases. The CDR3 covers 15 residues. Germline V gene lookup returns CDR1 KGHSH and CDR2 LQKENI. V lost 3 bases and J lost 4; bases outside the gene matches: 4. The CDR3 nucleotides read TGTGCCAGCTCACCGACGGGACAGGGGGGCTATGGCTACACCTTC. It translates to CASSPTGQGGYGYTF.

This clone was recorded only once. The chain recombines TRBV2 with TRBJ2-2, with 7 bases identical to TRBD1. The CDR3 runs to 15 residues. CDR1 is SNHLY, CDR2 FYNNEI, per germline. The trim removed 6 bases at V and 5 bases at J, leaving 9 bases unmatched. The CDR3 region is CASSSQGRRTGELFF. Here the CDR3 DNA reads TGTGCCAGCAGCTCACAGGGGCGACGGACCGGGGAGCTGTTTTTT.

The V gene is TRBV4-1, the J gene TRBJ2-7; 8 positions agree with TRBD1. V was pared by 2 bases and J by 2 bases, with 5 bases of the junction left unmatched. The germline V gene has CDR1 MGHRA and CDR2 YSYEKL. This CDR3 contains 15 residues. As DNA, the CDR3 is TGCGCCAGCAGCCAACCTGGACAGGGTACCTACGAGCAGTACTTC. Translated: CASSQPGQGTYEQYF.

V and J are TRBV29-1 and TRBJ2-1; D call uncertain. The germline gives CDR1 SQVTM, CDR2 ANQGSEA. Deletions cut 6 bases from V and 3 bases from J, with 9 bases between. CDR3 length equals 12 residues. The CDR3 is CSVATDYNEQFF. The CDR3 bases are TGCAGCGTAGCTACCGACTACAATGAGCAGTTCTTC.

The chain uses TRBV16 and TRBJ1-4, with D possibly matching TRBD1 (6 bases). CDR3 size: 14 residues. Per germline, CDR1 KGHSY and CDR2 FQNENV. The ends were cut back, 4 bases at V and 10 bases at J, with 16 bases in the middle. CDR3 loop: CASSLGRGAGKLFF. The CDR3 nucleotides read TGTGCCAGCAGCCTCGGCAGGGGAGCGGGAAAACTGTTTTTT. Drawing the rest from reference TRBV16 and TRBJ1-4, the complete variable domain is GEEVAQTPKHLVRGEGQKAKLYCAPIKGHSYVFWYQQVLKNEFKFLISFQNENVFDETGMPKERFSAKCLPNSPCSLEIQATKLEDSAVYFCASSLGRGAGKLFFGSGTQLSVL.

This chain links TRBV19 with TRBJ1-5, with D unclear. This CDR3 region has 12 residues. V gave up 6 bases and J gave up 6 bases, with 9 bases separating them. Germline loops: CDR1 LNHDA, CDR2 SQIVND (reference sequence). The DNA for the CDR3 is TGTGCCAGTAGAACGTCGGGTCAGCCCCAGCATTTT. This gives the protein CASRTSGQPQHF.

The rearrangement links TRBV5-6 to TRBJ1-6, with TRBD1 matching 7 bases. Germline V lookup: CDR1 SGHDT, CDR2 YYEEEE. V was clipped by 0 bases and J by 9 bases; unmatched bases: 9. This CDR3 contains 16 residues. This CDR3 reads CASSLAQGNVGSPLHF. The CDR3 nucleotides are TGTGCCAGCAGCTTGGCACAGGGGAATGTTGGTTCACCCCTCCACTTT.

This chain joins TRBV2 and TRBJ2-5, with 12 bases matching TRBD2. V lost 6 bases and J lost 5; bases outside the gene matches: 4. This CDR3 has 14 amino acids. The germline V gene has CDR1 SNHLY and CDR2 FYNNEI. CDR3 sequence reads: CASRWTSGVETQYF. The CDR3 DNA reads TGTGCCAGCAGGTGGACTAGCGGGGTCGAGACCCAGTACTTC.

This clone was seen a few times. CDR3 bases: TGCGCCAGCAAGCGTACCGGGACAGTGGGGGGTAATGAAAAACTGTTTTTT. It yields the protein CASKRTGTVGGNEKLFF. This chain links TRBV5-1 with TRBJ1-4, with 7 bases lining up with TRBD1. Germline values: CDR1 SGHRS, CDR2 YFSETQ. The CDR3 sequence is 17 residues long. Trimming removed 6 bases from V and 4 bases from J; junction bases left unmatched: 15.

The chain uses TRBV5-1 and TRBJ1-1; 9 bases match TRBD1. This CDR3 is 14 amino acids long. Germline V CDR1 and CDR2: SGHRS, YFSETQ. The J segment lost 5 bases and the V segment lost 4 bases, leaving 6 bases of the junction unmatched. The CDR3 is CASSPGTGSTEAFF. For the CDR3, the DNA is TGCGCCAGCAGCCCAGGGACAGGGTCGACTGAAGCTTTCTTT.

The chain has TRBV28 and TRBJ1-6, with D maybe TRBD1 (6 bases). Trimming removed 8 bases from V and 13 bases from J, with 18 bases in between. The CDR3 loop spans 13 amino acids. CDR1 is MDHEN and CDR2 is SYDVKM in the germline V gene. The CDR3 nucleotides read TGTGCCAGCCGGACAGTAGTCAGGCGGCCCCTCCACTTT. This gives the protein CASRTVVRRPLHF.

The V gene is TRBV7-9, the J gene TRBJ2-7; D gene uncertain. Trimming took off 4 bases at V and 7 bases at J, with 11 bases between the two ends. Germline assignment: CDR1 SEHNR and CDR2 FQNEAQ (reference sequence). This CDR3 spans 12 amino acids. CDR3 nucleotide sequence: TGTGCCAGCAGCTCCAGTCAACCGGAGCAGTACTTC. Protein: CASSSSQPEQYF.

In this sample, this clone turned up once. This CDR3 is also generated by other DNA sequences in the sample. This rearrangement joins TRBV7-2 to TRBJ2-3, with a tentative D call TRBD2 (5 bases). The CDR3 sequence is 13 residues long. Trimming shortened V by 3 bases and J by 2 bases, and 6 bases separated the two germline ends. CDR1 is SGHTA, CDR2 FQGNSA, per germline. CDR3 bases: TGTGCCAGCAGCTTGGACTTCACAGATACGCAGTATTTT. Its protein is CASSLDFTDTQYF.

The J gene is TRBJ2-2, the V gene TRBV7-3; 9 bases match TRBD1. There are 14 residues in the CDR3. Looked up from germline, CDR1 is SGHTA and CDR2 is FQGTGA. J lost 6 bases, V lost 6 bases, and 5 bases had no gene match. CDR3 sequence reads: CASRGTGNAGELFF. The CDR3 DNA reads as TGTGCCAGCAGAGGGACAGGGAATGCCGGGGAGCTGTTTTTT.

V usage is TRBV5-4 and J usage is TRBJ1-6; 7 bases are shared with TRBD1. This CDR3 has 15 amino acids. Trimming removed 4 bases from V and 4 bases from J; junction bases left unmatched: 5. The germline V gene encodes CDR1 SGHNT and CDR2 YYREEE (reference sequence). The CDR3 nucleotides read TGTGCCAGCAGCACGACAGGGTTTTATAATTCACCCCTCCACTTT. It yields the protein CASSTTGFYNSPLHF.

CDR3 residues: CASSLGGSEAFF. CDR3 DNA: TGTGCCAGCAGTCTGGGGGGCTCTGAAGCTTTCTTT. The chain links TRBV6-2 or TRBV6-3 to TRBJ1-1; possible D gene TRBD1, 6 bases. The CDR3 runs to 12 residues. Trimming took 5 bases from V and 6 from J, leaving 10 bases between them. Germline V gives CDR1 MNHEY, CDR2 SVGEGT.

This clone occurred once. The genes are TRBV7-6 and TRBJ2-1; 10 nucleotides align to TRBD2. Trimming at V came to 2 bases and at J to 8 bases, leaving 3 bases not matched to a gene. This CDR3 has 14 residues. CDR1 SGHVS and CDR2 FNYEAQ come from the germline V gene. CDR3 nucleotides: TGTGCCAGCAGCTTAACTAGCGGGGAGCATGAGCAGTTCTTC. Amino acids: CASSLTSGEHEQFF.

J is TRBJ2-2 and V is TRBV7-2; D call uncertain. The V gene's germline CDR1 is SGHTA and CDR2 FQGNSA. Trimming pared 1 base from V and 1 base from J, leaving 7 bases between. This CDR3 is built from 15 residues. The CDR3 sequence is CASSLVARNTGELFF. CDR3 DNA: TGTGCCAGCAGCTTAGTAGCCCGGAACACCGGGGAGCTGTTTTTT.

Sample share makes this clone medium-sized. The rearrangement joins TRBV21-1 to TRBJ1-5. TRBV21-1 is tagged as a pseudogene. The CDR3 runs to 17 residues. The CDR3 nucleotides read TGTGCCAGCGGGGGGGCGCGATTAGTTTCGGTCGTTCAGCCCCAGCATTTT. Protein product: CASGGARLVSVVQPQHF.